This T cell receptor beta chain was observed in a study of identical twins. In its sample, this clonotype was seen a few times. Its antigen is not identified. TCRdb reanalysed the 5' RACE reads using MiXCR and keeps one entry per CDR3 protein. The sample lists 650,000 to 750,000 distinct CDR3 sequences, 21% occurring once. General observations from the study: There were fewer insertions in abundant cord blood beta clonotypes, but memory repertoires showed no such pattern.

Unmatched junction bases numbered 11, after V lost 2 bases and J lost 3 bases. The CDR3 runs to 17 residues. This sample was also put to use in a study of T cells expressing NK-cell markers.

This clonotype was obtained from a woman younger than 30 in good health. J is TRBJ2-7 and V is TRBV12-3 or TRBV12-4; 9 nucleotides align to TRBD1. Sequenced input: PBMCs. The CDR3 sequence: CASSLNGLGTGIYEQYF. Written as DNA, the CDR3 is TGTGCCAGCAGTTTAAACGGGCTCGGGACAGGGATCTACGAGCAGTACTTC.